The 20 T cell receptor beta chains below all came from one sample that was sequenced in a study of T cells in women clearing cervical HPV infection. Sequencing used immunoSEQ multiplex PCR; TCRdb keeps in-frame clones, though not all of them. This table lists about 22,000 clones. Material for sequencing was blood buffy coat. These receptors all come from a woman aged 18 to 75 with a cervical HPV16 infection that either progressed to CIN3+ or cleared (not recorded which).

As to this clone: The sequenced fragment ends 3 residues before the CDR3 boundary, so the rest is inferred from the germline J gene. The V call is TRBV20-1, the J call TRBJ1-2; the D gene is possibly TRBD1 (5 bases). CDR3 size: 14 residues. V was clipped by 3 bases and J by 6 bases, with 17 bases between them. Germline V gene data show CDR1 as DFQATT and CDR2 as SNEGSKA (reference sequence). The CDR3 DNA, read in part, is TGCAGTGCTAGTTTCCAGGGTATAAAGAATGGC. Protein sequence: CSASFQGIKNG. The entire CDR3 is CSASFQGIKNGYTF.

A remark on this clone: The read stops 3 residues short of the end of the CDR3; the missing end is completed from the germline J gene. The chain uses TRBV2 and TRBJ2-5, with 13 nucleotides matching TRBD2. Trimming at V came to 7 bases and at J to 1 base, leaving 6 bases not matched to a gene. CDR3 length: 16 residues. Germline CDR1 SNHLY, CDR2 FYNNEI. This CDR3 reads CASMGTSGAVQETQYF. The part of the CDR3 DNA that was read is TGTGCCAGCATGGGGACTAGCGGGGCCGTCCAAGAGACC.

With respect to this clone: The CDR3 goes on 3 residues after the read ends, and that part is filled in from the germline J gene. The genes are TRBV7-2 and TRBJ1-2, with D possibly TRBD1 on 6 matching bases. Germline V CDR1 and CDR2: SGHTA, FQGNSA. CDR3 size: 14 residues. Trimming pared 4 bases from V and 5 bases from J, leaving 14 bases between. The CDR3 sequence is CASSSLDRWYGYTF. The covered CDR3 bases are TGTGCCAGCAGCTCCTTAGACAGGTGGTATGGC. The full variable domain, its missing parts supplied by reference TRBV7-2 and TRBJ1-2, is GAGVSQSPSNKVTEKGKDVELRCDPISGHTALYWYRQSLGQGLEFLIYFQGNSAPDKSGLPSDRFSAERTGGSVSTLTIQRTQQEDSAVYLCASSSLDRWYGYTFGSGTRLTVV.

The CDR3 DNA, read in part, is TGTGCCAGCAGCTTAGGAGCGATACGGGGTCGGTACGAC. It encodes CASSLGAIRGRYD. The full CDR3 protein reads CASSLGAIRGRYDYTF. The rearrangement uses TRBV7-6 and TRBJ1-2; D is undetermined. The sequence runs out 3 residues before the end of the CDR3; the remainder is reconstructed from the germline J gene. The V gene's germline CDR1 is SGHVS and CDR2 FNYEAQ. The CDR3 length is 16 residues.

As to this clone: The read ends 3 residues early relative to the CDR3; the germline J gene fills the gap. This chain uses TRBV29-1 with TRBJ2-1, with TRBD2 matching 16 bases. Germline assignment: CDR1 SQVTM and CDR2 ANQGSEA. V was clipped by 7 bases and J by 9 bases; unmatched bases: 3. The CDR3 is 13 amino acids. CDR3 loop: CSAGLAGGGEQFF. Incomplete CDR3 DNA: TGCAGCGCGGGACTAGCGGGAGGGGGTGAG.

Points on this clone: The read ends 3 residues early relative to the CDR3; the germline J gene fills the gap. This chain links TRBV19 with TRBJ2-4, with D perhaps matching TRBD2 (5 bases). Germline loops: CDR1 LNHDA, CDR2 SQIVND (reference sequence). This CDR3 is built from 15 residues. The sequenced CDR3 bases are TGTGCCAGTAGTATAGACCCTGAGCTGCCCCGGGGT. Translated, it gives CASSIDPELPRG. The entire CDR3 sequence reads CASSIDPELPRGQYF.

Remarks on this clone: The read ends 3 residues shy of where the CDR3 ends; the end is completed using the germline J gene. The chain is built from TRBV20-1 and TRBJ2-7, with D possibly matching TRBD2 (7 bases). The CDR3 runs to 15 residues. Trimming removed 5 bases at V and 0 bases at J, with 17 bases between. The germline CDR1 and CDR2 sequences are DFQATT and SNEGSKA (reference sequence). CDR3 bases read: TGCAGTGCTGACCTGGGGGGGCACAGCTCCTACGAG. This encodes CSADLGGHSSYE. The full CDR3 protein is CSADLGGHSSYEQYF.

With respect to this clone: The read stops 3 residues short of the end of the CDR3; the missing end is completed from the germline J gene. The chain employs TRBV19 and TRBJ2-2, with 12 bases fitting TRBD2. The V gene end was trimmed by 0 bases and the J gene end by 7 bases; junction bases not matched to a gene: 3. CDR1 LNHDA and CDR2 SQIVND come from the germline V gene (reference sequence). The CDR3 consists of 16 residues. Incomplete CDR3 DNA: TGTGCCAGTAGTATAGACCGGACTAGCGGGGACGGGGAG. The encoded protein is CASSIDRTSGDGE. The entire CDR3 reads CASSIDRTSGDGELFF.

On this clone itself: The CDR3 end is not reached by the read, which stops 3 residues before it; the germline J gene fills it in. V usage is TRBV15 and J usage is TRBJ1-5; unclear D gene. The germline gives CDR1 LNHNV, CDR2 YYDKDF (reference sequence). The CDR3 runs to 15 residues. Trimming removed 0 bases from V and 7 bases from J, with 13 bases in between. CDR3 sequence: CATSRDEGVLQPQHF. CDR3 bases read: TGTGCCACCAGCAGAGATGAAGGTGTATTACAGCCC.

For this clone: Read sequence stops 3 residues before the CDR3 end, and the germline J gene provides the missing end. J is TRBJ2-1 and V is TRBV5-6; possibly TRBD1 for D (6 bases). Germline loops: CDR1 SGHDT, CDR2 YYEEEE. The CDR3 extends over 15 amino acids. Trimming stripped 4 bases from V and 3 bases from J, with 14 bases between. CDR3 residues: CASSIGGIVYNEQFF. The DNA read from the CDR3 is TGTGCCAGCAGCATAGGGGGTATTGTCTACAATGAG. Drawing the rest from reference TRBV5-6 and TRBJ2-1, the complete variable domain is DAGVTQSPTHLIKTRGQQVTLRCSPKSGHDTVSWYQQALGQGPQFIFQYYEEEERQRGNFPDRFSGHQFPNYSSELNVNALLLGDSALYLCASSIGGIVYNEQFFGPGTRLTVL.

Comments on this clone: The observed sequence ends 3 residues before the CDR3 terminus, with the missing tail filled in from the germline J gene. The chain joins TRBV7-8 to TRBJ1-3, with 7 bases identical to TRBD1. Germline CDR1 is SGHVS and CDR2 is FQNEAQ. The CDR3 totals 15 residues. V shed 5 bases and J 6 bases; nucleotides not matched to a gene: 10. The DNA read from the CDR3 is TGTGCCAGCAGCAGGGCCCGACAGGGACTAAACACC. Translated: CASSRARQGLNT. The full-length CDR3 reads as CASSRARQGLNTIYF.

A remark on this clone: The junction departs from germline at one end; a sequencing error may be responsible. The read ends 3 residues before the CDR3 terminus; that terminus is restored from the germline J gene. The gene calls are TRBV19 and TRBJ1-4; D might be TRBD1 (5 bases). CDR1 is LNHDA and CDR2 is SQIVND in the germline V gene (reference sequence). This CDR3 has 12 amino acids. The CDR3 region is CASSVEGAKLFF. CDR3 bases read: TGTGCCAGTAGTGTAGAAGGGGCGAAA.

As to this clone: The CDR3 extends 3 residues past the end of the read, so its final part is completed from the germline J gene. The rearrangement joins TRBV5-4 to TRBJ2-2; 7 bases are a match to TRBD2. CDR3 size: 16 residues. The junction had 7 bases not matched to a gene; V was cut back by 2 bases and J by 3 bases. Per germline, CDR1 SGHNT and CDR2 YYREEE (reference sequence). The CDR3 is CASSLDFAGDTGELFF. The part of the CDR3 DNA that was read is TGTGCCAGCAGCTTAGATTTTGCGGGAGACACCGGGGAG.

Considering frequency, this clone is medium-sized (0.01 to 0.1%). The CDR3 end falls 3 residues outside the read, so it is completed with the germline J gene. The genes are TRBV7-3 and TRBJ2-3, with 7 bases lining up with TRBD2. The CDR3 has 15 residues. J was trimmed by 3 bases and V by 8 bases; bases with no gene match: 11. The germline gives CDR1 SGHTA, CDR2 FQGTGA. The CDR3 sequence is CASAVAGVPTDTQYF. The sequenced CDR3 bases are TGTGCCAGCGCTGTTGCGGGAGTCCCTACAGATACG.

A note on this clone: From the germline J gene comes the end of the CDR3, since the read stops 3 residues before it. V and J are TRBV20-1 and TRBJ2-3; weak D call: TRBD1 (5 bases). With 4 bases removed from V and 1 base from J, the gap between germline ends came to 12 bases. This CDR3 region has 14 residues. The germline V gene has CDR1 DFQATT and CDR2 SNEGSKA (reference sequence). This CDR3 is CSAITSTGTDTQYF. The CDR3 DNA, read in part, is TGCAGTGCTATTACTTCGACAGGCACAGATACG.

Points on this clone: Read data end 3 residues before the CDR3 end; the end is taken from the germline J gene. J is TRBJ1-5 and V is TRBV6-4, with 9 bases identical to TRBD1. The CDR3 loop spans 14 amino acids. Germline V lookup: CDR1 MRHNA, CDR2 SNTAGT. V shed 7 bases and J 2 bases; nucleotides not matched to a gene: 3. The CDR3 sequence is CASNRGQGNQPQHF. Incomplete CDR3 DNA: TGTGCCAGCAACAGGGGGCAGGGCAATCAGCCC.

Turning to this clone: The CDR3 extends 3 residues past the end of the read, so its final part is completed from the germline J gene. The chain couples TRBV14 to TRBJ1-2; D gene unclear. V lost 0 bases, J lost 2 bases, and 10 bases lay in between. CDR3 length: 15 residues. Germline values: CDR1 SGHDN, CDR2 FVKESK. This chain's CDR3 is CASSQDLGRNYGYTF. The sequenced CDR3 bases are TGTGCCAGCAGCCAAGATCTGGGCAGAAACTATGGC.

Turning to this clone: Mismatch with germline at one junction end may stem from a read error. The CDR3 loop is CTSRQGDNTEAFF. Partial CDR3 DNA: TGCACCAGCCGCCAGGGGGATAATACTGAA. The V and J genes are TRBV5-1 and TRBJ1-1, with TRBD1 matching over 7 bases. The read comes to an end 3 residues before the CDR3 does, leaving the germline J gene to fill in the end. Germline V gives CDR1 SGHRS, CDR2 YFSETQ. CDR3 size: 13 residues.

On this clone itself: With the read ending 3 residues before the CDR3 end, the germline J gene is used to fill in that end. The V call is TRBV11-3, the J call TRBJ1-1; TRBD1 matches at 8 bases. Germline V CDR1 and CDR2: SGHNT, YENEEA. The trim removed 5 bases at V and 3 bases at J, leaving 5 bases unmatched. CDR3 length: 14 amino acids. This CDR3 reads CASSPTGEYTEAFF. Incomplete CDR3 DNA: TGTGCCAGCAGCCCGACAGGGGAATACACTGAA.

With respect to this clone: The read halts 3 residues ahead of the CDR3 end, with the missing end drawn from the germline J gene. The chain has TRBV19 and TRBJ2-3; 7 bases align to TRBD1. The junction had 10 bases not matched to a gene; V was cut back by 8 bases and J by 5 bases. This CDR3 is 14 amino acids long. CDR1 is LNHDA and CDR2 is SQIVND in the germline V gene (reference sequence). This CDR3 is CASRSRQGRDTQYF. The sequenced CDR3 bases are TGTGCCAGTCGGTCCCGACAGGGTAGAGATACG.